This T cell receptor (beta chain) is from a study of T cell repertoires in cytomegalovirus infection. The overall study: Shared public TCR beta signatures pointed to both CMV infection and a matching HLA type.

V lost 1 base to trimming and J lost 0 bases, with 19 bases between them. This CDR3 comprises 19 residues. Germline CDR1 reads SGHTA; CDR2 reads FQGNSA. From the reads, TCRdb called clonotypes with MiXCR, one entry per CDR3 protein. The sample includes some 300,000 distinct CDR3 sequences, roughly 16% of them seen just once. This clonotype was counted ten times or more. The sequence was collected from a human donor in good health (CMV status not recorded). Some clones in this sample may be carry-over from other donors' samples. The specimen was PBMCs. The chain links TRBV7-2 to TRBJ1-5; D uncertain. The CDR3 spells CASSLGPGGWMNSNQPQHF. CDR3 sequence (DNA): TGTGCCAGCAGCTTAGGACCGGGAGGGTGGATGAATAGCAATCAGCCCCAGCATTTT. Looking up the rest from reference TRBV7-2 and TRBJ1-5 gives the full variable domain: GAGVSQSPSNKVTEKGKDVELRCDPISGHTALYWYRQSLGQGLEFLIYFQGNSAPDKSGLPSDRFSAERTGGSVSTLTIQRTQQEDSAVYLCASSLGPGGWMNSNQPQHFGDGTRLSIL.